This record covers a single T cell receptor beta chain. The data belong to a study of blood T cell repertoires in COVID-19. Across the whole study: T cells, B-cell-depleted T cells, or PBMCs provided the cDNA or gDNA that served as material.

The CDR3 contains 18 residues. Germline-derived CDR1 and CDR2 are LGHNA and YSLEER. V gave up 0 bases and J gave up 0 bases, with 18 bases separating them. The protocol was immunoSEQ multiplex PCR, while the TCRdb copy is restricted to in-frame clones and leaves out a portion. The table has some 310,000 clones, around 86% seen once. The sample comprised peripheral blood. This chain links TRBV4-3 with TRBJ2-7; D perhaps matches TRBD2 (6 bases). The sequence came from a man aged 45-65 years with active or convalescent COVID-19. In DNA, the CDR3 is TGCGCCAGCAGCCAAGATGCGAAGGGGACTTCCTCCTCCTACGAGCAGTACTTC. Amino acids: CASSQDAKGTSSSYEQYF.